This TCR delta chain was identified during a study of gamma-delta chains in newborns, infants, children. Study as a whole: Microbial exposure reportedly drives polyclonal innate γδ T cell expansion after birth.

This clone counts as medium-sized. The CDR3 contains 20 residues. V shed 2 bases and J 0 bases; nucleotides not matched to a gene: 6. Germline V gene data show CDR1 as GEAIGNYY and CDR2 as EKD. TCRdb used CATT to re-call clones from the reads. This table holds 2,500 to 3,500 delta-chain clones, almost 4% found once. This receptor was obtained from a child who was a newborn, infant or young child, either healthy, febrile or measles-vaccinated (not recorded which). This sequence joins TRDV2 and TRDJ3, with 13 bases aligning to TRDD3. Sequencing was carried out using blood. The CDR3: CACDITGGYASSWDTRQMFF. The CDR3 bases are TGTGCCTGTGACATTACTGGGGGATACGCAAGCTCCTGGGACACCCGACAGATGTTTTTC.